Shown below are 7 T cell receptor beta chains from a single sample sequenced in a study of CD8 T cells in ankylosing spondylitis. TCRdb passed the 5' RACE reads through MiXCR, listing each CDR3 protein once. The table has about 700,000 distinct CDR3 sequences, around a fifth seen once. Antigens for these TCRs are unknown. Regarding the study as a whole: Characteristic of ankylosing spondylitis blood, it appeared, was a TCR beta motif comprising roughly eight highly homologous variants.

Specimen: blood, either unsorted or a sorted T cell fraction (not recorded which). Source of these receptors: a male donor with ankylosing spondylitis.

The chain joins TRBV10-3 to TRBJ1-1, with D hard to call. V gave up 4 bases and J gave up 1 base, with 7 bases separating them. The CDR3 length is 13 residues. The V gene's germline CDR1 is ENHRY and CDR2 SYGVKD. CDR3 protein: CAISAQANTEAFF. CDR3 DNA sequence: TGTGCCATCAGTGCTCAGGCGAACACTGAAGCTTTCTTT.

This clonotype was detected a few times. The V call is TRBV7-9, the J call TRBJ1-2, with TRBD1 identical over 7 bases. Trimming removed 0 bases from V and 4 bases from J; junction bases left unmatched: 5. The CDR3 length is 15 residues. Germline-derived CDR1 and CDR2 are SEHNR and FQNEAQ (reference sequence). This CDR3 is CASSLAGTATYGYTF. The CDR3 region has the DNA TGTGCCAGCAGCTTAGCGGGGACAGCCACCTATGGCTACACCTTC. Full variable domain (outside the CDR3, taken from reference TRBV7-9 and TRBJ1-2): DTGVSQNPRHKITKRGQNVTFRCDPISEHNRLYWYRQTLGQGPEFLTYFQNEAQLEKSRLLSDRFSAERPKGSFSTLEIQRTEQGDSAMYLCASSLAGTATYGYTFGSGTRLTVV.

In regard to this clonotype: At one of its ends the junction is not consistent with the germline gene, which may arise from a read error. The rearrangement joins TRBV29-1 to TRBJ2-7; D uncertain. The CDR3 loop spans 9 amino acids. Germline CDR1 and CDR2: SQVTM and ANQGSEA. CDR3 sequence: CSVEDLGTF. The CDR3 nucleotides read TGCAGCGTTGAAGATCTGGGCACCTTC.

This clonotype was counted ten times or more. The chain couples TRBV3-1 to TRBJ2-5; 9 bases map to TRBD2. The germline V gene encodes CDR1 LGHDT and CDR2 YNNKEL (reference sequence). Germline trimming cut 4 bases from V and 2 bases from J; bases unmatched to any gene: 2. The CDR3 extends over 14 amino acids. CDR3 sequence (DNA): TGTGCCAGCAGCCGACTAGCGGATCAAGAGACCCAGTACTTC. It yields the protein CASSRLADQETQYF.

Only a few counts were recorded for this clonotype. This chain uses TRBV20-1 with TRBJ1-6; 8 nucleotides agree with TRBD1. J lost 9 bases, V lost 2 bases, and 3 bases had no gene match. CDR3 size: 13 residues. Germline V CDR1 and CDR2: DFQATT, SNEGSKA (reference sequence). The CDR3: CSARRQGTSPLHF. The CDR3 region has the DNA TGCAGTGCTAGAAGACAGGGGACTTCACCCCTCCACTTT.

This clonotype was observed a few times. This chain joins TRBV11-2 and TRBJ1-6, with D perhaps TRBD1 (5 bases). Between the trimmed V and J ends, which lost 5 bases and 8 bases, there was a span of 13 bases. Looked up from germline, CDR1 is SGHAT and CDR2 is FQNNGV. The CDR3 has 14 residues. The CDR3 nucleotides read TGTGCCAGCAGCATAGGGACGCTGGATTCACCCCTCCACTTT. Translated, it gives CASSIGTLDSPLHF.

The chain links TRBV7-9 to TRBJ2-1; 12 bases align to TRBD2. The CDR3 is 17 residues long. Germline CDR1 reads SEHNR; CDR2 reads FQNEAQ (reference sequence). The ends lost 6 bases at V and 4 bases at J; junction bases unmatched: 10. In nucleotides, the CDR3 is TGTGCCAGCAGGGGCAGACTAGCGGGAGCGCTTTACAATGAGCAGTTCTTC. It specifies CASRGRLAGALYNEQFF.